This T cell receptor beta chain was obtained from a study of a mutant IDH1 vaccine in newly diagnosed glioma. Study-wide background: Radiotherapy, temozolomide, or both had been given previously, and both were given to most.

The CDR3 loop spans 16 amino acids. The germline V gene encodes CDR1 LGHNA and CDR2 YNFKEQ. The V and J ends lost 4 bases and 3 bases respectively, with 15 bases between them. Time point: week 35, safety follow-up. In every dose of vaccine, 300 ug of mutant IDH1 20-mer peptide was given alongside topical imiquimod. Clones were sequenced by immunoSEQ multiplex PCR, and TCRdb holds only the in-frame ones, with some missing. Among 40,000 to 45,000 clones listed, roughly 79% were seen once. Notes on this clone: Antigen specificity is unknown.

This chain links TRBV4-2 with TRBJ2-2; no definite D call. The sample consisted of PBMCs, taken from a glioma patient whose treatment included an IDH1 peptide vaccine. This receptor was identified in a woman aged 40 to 50 with glioma. Some clones in this sample may be carry-over from other donors' samples. CDR3 nucleotides: TGTGCCAGCAGCCCCTTTCTGTACTCGGACACCGGGGAGCTGTTTTTT. It translates to CASSPFLYSDTGELFF.